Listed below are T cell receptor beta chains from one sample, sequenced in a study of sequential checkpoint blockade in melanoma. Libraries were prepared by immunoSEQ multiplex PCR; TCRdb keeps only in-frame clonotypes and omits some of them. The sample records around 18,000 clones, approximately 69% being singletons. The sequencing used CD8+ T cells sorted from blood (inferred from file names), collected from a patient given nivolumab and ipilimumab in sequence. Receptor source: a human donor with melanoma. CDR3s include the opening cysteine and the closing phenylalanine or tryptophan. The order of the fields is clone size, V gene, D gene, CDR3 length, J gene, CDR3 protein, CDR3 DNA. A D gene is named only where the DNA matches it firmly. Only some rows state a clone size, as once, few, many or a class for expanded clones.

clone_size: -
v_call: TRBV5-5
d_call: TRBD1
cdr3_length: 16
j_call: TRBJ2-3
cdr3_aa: CASSQGDRVGADTQYF
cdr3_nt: TGTGCCAGCAGCCAGGGGGACAGGGTCGGGGCAGATACGCAGTATTTT

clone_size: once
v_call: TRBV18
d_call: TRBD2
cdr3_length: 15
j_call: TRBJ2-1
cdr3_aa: CASSPDSGRNNEQFF
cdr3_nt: TGTGCCAGCTCACCAGATAGCGGGAGGAACAATGAGCAGTTCTTC

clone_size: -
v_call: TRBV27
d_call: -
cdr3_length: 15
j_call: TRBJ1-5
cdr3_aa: CASTPDGNSNQPQHF
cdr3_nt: TGTGCCAGCACCCCGGACGGGAATAGCAATCAGCCCCAGCATTTT

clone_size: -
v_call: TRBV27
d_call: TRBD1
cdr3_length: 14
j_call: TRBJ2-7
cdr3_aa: CASSLGTEPYEQYF
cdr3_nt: TGTGCCAGCAGTTTAGGGACAGAGCCTTACGAGCAGTACTTC

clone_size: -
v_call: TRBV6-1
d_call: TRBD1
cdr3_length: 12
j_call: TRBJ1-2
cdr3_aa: CASGHRGKGYTF
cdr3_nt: TGTGCCAGCGGACACAGGGGGAAGGGCTACACCTTC

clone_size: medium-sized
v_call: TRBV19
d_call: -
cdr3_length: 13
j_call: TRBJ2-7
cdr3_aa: CASSITGGAEQYF
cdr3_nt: TGTGCCAGTAGTATTACGGGGGGCGCAGAGCAGTACTTC

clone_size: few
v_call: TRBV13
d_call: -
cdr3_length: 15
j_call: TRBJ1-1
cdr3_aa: CASSYREGMNTEAFF
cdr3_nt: TGTGCCAGCAGCTACAGGGAGGGAATGAACACTGAAGCTTTCTTT

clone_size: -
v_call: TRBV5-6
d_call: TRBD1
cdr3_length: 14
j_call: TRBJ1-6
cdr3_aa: CASSWDRGGSPLHF
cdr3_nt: TGTGCCAGCAGCTGGGACAGGGGTGGTTCACCCCTCCACTTT

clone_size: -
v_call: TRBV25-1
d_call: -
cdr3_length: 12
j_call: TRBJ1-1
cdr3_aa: CASASPRTEAFF
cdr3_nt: TGTGCCAGCGCGTCGCCGAGGACTGAAGCTTTCTTT

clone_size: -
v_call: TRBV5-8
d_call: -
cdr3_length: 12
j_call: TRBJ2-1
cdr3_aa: CASSLDTNEQFF
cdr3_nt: TGTGCCAGCAGCCTGGACACAAATGAGCAGTTCTTC

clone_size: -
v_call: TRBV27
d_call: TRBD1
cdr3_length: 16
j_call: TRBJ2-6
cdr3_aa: CASGRQGGSGANVLTF
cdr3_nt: TGTGCCAGCGGCCGACAGGGGGGCTCTGGGGCCAACGTCCTGACTTTC

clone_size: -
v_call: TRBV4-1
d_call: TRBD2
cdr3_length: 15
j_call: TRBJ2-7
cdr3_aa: CASSLLGLAGNEQYF
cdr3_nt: TGCGCCAGCAGCCTCCTGGGACTAGCGGGAAACGAGCAGTACTTC

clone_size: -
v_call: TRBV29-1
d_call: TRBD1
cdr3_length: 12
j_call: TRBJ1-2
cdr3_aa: CSVPTGNYGYTF
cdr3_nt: TGCAGCGTCCCGACAGGGAACTATGGCTACACCTTC

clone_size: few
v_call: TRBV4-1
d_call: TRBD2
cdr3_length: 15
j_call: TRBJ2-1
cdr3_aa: CASSPGTSGTYEQFF
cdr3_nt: TGCGCCAGCAGCCCCGGGACTAGCGGGACCTATGAGCAGTTCTTC

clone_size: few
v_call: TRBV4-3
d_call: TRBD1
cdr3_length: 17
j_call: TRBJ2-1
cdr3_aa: CASCLDKGTGWNNEQFF
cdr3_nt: TGCGCCAGCTGCCTAGATAAGGGGACAGGGTGGAACAATGAGCAGTTCTTC

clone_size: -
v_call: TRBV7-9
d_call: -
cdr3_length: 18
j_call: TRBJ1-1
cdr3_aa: CASSQRDRPGRRNTEAFF
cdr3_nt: TGTGCCAGCAGCCAACGCGACCGCCCAGGGCGTAGGAACACTGAAGCTTTCTTT

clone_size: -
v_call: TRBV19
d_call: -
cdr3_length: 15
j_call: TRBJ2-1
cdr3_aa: CASSMDGGAYNEQFF
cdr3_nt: TGTGCCAGTAGTATGGATGGCGGGGCCTACAATGAGCAGTTCTTC

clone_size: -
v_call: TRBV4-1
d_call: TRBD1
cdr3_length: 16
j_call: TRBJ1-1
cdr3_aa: CASSQGQGMMDTEAFF
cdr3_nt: TGCGCCAGCAGCCAAGGACAGGGGATGATGGACACTGAAGCTTTCTTT

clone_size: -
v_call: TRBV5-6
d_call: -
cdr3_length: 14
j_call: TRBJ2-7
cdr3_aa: CASSSLFLGYEQYF
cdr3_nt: TGTGCCAGCAGCTCATTATTCCTCGGCTACGAGCAGTACTTC

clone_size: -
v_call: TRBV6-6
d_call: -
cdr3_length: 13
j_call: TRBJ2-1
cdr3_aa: CASSYSWGDEQFF
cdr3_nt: TGTGCCAGCAGTTACTCCTGGGGCGATGAGCAGTTCTTC

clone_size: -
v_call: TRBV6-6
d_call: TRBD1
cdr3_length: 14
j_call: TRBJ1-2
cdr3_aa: CASSYQGANYGYTF
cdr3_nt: TGTGCCAGCAGTTATCAGGGGGCTAACTATGGCTACACCTTC

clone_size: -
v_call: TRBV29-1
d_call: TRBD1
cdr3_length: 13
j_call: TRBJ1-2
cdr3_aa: CSVDPDRDNGYTF
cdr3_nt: TGCAGCGTTGACCCCGACAGGGACAATGGCTACACCTTC

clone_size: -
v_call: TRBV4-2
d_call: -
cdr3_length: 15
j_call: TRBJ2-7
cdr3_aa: CASSRGDSELYEQYF
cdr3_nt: TGTGCCAGCAGCCGGGGGGACAGCGAGCTTTACGAGCAGTACTTC

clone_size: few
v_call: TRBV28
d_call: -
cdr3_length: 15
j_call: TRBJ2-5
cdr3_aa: CASRGEDRLQETQYF
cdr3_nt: TGTGCCAGCAGGGGGGAAGACAGGCTCCAAGAGACCCAGTACTTC

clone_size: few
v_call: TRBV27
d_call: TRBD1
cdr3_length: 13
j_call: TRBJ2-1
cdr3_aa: CASSILTGGEQFF
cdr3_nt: TGTGCCAGCAGTATACTTACAGGGGGTGAGCAGTTCTTC

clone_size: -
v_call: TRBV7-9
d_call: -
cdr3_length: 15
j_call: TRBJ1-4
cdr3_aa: CASSLTGTGNEKLFF
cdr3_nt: TGTGCCAGCAGTCTAACAGGGACGGGTAATGAAAAACTGTTTTTT

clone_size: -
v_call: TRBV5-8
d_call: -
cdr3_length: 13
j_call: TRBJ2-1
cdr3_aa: CASSWGRGDEQFF
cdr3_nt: TGTGCCAGCAGCTGGGGCAGGGGCGATGAGCAGTTCTTC

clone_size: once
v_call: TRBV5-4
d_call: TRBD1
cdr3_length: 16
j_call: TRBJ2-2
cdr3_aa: CASSFTGGWITGELFF
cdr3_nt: TGTGCCAGCAGCTTCACAGGGGGCTGGATCACCGGGGAGCTGTTTTTT

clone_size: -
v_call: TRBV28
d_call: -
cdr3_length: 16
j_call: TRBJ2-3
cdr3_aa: CASSLWDSASTDTQYF
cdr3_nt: TGTGCCAGCAGTTTATGGGACAGTGCTAGCACAGATACGCAGTATTTT

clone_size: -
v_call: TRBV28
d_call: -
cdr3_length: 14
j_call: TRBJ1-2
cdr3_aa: CASSLPRGGYGYTF
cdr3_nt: TGTGCCAGCAGTTTACCCAGGGGTGGGTATGGCTACACCTTC

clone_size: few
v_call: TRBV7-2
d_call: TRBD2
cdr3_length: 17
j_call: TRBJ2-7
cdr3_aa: CASSLGGLAGRSYEQYF
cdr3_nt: TGTGCCAGCAGCTTAGGGGGGCTAGCGGGACGCTCCTACGAGCAGTACTTC

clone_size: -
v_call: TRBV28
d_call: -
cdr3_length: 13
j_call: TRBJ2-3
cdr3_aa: CASTESGADTQYF
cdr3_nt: TGTGCCAGCACCGAATCAGGGGCAGATACGCAGTATTTT

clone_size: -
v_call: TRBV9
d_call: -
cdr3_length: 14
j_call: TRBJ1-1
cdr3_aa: CASSAYQGITEAFF
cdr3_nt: TGTGCCAGCAGCGCATATCAGGGAATCACTGAAGCTTTCTTT

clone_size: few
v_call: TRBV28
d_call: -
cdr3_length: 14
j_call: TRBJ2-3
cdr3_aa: CASSFISGTDTQYF
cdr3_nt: TGTGCCAGCAGTTTTATTAGCGGCACAGATACGCAGTATTTT

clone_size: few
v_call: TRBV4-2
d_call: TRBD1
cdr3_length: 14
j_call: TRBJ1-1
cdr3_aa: CASSFQGAATEAFF
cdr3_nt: TGTGCCAGCAGCTTTCAGGGGGCGGCCACTGAAGCTTTCTTT

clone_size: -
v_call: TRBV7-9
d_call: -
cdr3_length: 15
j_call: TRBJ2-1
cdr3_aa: CASSLGDYPYNEQFF
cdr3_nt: TGTGCCAGCAGCTTGGGAGACTACCCTTACAATGAGCAGTTCTTC

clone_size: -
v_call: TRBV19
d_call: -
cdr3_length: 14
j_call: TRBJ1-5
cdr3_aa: CASSITTSNQPQHF
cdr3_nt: TGTGCCAGTAGTATTACTACTAGCAATCAGCCCCAGCATTTT

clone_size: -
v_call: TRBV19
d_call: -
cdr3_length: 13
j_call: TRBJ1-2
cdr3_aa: CASVGGPDYGYTF
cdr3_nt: TGTGCCAGTGTCGGAGGCCCGGACTATGGCTACACCTTC

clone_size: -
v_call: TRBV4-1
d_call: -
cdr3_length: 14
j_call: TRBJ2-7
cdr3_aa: CASSQDSGTYEQYF
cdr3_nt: TGCGCCAGCAGCCAAGATTCCGGGACATACGAGCAGTACTTC

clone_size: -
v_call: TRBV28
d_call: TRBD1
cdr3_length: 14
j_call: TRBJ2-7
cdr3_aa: CASSLRQGADEQYF
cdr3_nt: TGTGCCAGCAGTTTGCGACAGGGGGCCGACGAGCAGTACTTC

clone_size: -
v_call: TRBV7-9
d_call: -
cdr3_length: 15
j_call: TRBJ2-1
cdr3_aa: CASSLREGIYNEQFF
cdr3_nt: TGTGCCAGCAGCTTAAGAGAGGGTATCTACAATGAGCAGTTCTTC

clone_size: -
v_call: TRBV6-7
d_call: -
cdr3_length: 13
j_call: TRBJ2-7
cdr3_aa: CASSSSRVNEQYF
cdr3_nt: TGTGCCAGCAGCTCGAGTAGAGTAAACGAGCAGTACTTC

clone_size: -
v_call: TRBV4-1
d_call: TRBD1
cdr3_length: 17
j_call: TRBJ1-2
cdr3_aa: CASSQDRGTGGAGGYTF
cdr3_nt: TGCGCCAGCAGCCAAGATCGCGGGACAGGGGGCGCGGGAGGCTACACCTTC